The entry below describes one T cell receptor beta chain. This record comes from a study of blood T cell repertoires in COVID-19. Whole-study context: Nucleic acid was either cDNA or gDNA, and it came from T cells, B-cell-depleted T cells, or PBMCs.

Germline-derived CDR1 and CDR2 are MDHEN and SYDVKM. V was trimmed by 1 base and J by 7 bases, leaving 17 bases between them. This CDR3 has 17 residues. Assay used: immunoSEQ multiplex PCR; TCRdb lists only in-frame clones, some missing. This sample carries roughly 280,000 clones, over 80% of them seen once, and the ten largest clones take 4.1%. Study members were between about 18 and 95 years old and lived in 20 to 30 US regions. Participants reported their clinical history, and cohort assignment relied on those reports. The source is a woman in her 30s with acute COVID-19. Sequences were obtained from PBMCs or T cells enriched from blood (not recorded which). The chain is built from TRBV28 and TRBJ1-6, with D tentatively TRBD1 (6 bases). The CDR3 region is CASSLFPFDRINSPLHF. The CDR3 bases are TGTGCCAGCAGTTTATTCCCCTTCGACAGGATAAATTCACCCCTCCACTTT.